A selection of T cell receptor beta chains follows, all from one sample in a study of T cell changes during pregnancy in multiple sclerosis. Assay: immunoSEQ multiplex PCR; the TCRdb copy retains only in-frame clones and omits some. This sample has about 36,000 clones; about 88% occur once, and the top ten carry almost 7%. The sequences come from CD8+ T cells from peripheral blood mononuclear cells, collected in the third trimester of pregnancy. All receptors come from a female donor with multiple sclerosis, enrolled in a pregnancy study. Each CDR3 is given with its conserved first and last residue. Each record gives: CDR3 DNA, CDR3 protein, D gene, V gene, J gene, clone size. D genes are given only for firm matches. The size of a clone is reported for some rows only, either as once, few or many, or as a class for expanded clones.

CDR3 DNA: TGTGCCAGCAGCCTGGACAGCTCTGGGGCCAACGTCCTGACTTTC; CDR3 protein: CASSLDSSGANVLTF; D gene: NA; V gene: TRBV6-1; J gene: TRBJ2-6; clone size: NA
CDR3 DNA: TGTGCCAGCAGCTTAGACGCTAGCGGGGGGAACACCGGGGAGCTGTTTTTT; CDR3 protein: CASSLDASGGNTGELFF; D gene: TRBD2; V gene: TRBV7-8; J gene: TRBJ2-2; clone size: NA
CDR3 DNA: TGTGCCAGCAGTTACTGGACAGGGAGTAATGGCTACACCTTC; CDR3 protein: CASSYWTGSNGYTF; D gene: TRBD1; V gene: TRBV6-5; J gene: TRBJ1-2; clone size: NA
CDR3 DNA: TGTGCCAGCAGCTTCACTAGCCCGCATGAGCAGTTCTTC; CDR3 protein: CASSFTSPHEQFF; D gene: NA; V gene: TRBV7-9; J gene: TRBJ2-1; clone size: NA
CDR3 DNA: TGTGCCAGCAGCCACCCGACGACTAACCTCCAAGAGACCCAGTACTTC; CDR3 protein: CASSHPTTNLQETQYF; D gene: NA; V gene: TRBV14; J gene: TRBJ2-5; clone size: once
CDR3 DNA: TGTGCCAGCTCACGGTGGCCCTGGTTAAGTAACTATGGCTACACCTTC; CDR3 protein: CASSRWPWLSNYGYTF; D gene: NA; V gene: TRBV18; J gene: TRBJ1-2; clone size: medium-sized
CDR3 DNA: TGTGCCACCAGCACCCCCCGGGACAGGGGAGTGGGGGAGCAGTACTTC; CDR3 protein: CATSTPRDRGVGEQYF; D gene: TRBD1; V gene: TRBV15; J gene: TRBJ2-7; clone size: NA
CDR3 DNA: TGTGCCAGCAGTCCAGGGGGAGGCGAGCAGTACTTC; CDR3 protein: CASSPGGGEQYF; D gene: NA; V gene: TRBV2; J gene: TRBJ2-7; clone size: NA
CDR3 DNA: TGTGCCAGTAGTATGCGCAGGGGCATTGAAGCTTTCTTT; CDR3 protein: CASSMRRGIEAFF; D gene: NA; V gene: TRBV19; J gene: TRBJ1-1; clone size: NA
CDR3 DNA: TGCGCCAGCAGCCACCGCCGGGACAGGGTTGACACCGGGGAGCTGTTTTTT; CDR3 protein: CASSHRRDRVDTGELFF; D gene: TRBD1; V gene: TRBV4-3; J gene: TRBJ2-2; clone size: NA
CDR3 DNA: TGCGCCAGCAGTGATGCGCCAGGGGGGCCGTATGGCTACACCTTC; CDR3 protein: CASSDAPGGPYGYTF; D gene: TRBD1; V gene: TRBV10-2; J gene: TRBJ1-2; clone size: NA
CDR3 DNA: TGTGCCAGCAGTTACTCGAGCGGGGGGCCCAACACTGAAGCTTTCTTT; CDR3 protein: CASSYSSGGPNTEAFF; D gene: NA; V gene: TRBV6-5; J gene: TRBJ1-1; clone size: once
CDR3 DNA: TGTGCCAGCAGCTCCCCTCGTGGGGGCCCCACTGAAGCTTTCTTT; CDR3 protein: CASSSPRGGPTEAFF; D gene: NA; V gene: TRBV7-9; J gene: TRBJ1-1; clone size: NA
CDR3 DNA: TGTGCCTGGAGTGTAGGGGAGGGTACTGAAGCTTTCTTT; CDR3 protein: CAWSVGEGTEAFF; D gene: NA; V gene: TRBV30; J gene: TRBJ1-1; clone size: NA
CDR3 DNA: TGTGCCAGCAGCCCGGGAGCTTACGAGCAGTACTTC; CDR3 protein: CASSPGAYEQYF; D gene: NA; V gene: TRBV5-5; J gene: TRBJ2-7; clone size: NA
CDR3 DNA: TGCGCCAGTGGGGCGGCAGTTAATTCACCCCTCCACTTT; CDR3 protein: CASGAAVNSPLHF; D gene: NA; V gene: TRBV10-2; J gene: TRBJ1-6; clone size: NA
CDR3 DNA: TGTGCCAGCAGCTTACAACAGGTAAACAATGAGCAGTTCTTC; CDR3 protein: CASSLQQVNNEQFF; D gene: NA; V gene: TRBV5-5; J gene: TRBJ2-1; clone size: NA
CDR3 DNA: TGTGCCAGCAGCTTAAAGCTAGATACGCAGTATTTT; CDR3 protein: CASSLKLDTQYF; D gene: NA; V gene: TRBV7-9; J gene: TRBJ2-3; clone size: NA
CDR3 DNA: TGTGCCTGGAGCCAGGGGACACCCCTCCACTTT; CDR3 protein: CAWSQGTPLHF; D gene: NA; V gene: TRBV30; J gene: TRBJ1-6; clone size: NA
CDR3 DNA: TGTGCCTGGAGTGTACCAGGGGCCGGAAACACCATATATTTT; CDR3 protein: CAWSVPGAGNTIYF; D gene: NA; V gene: TRBV30; J gene: TRBJ1-3; clone size: NA
CDR3 DNA: TGTGCCAGCTCCGGGACAGAGAACACCGGGGAGCTGTTTTTT; CDR3 protein: CASSGTENTGELFF; D gene: TRBD1; V gene: TRBV2; J gene: TRBJ2-2; clone size: NA
CDR3 DNA: TGTGCCAGCAGTCCCTCTAGCGGGGAAAAGACCGGGGAGCTGTTTTTT; CDR3 protein: CASSPSSGEKTGELFF; D gene: TRBD2; V gene: TRBV27; J gene: TRBJ2-2; clone size: NA
CDR3 DNA: TGTGCCAGCAGCTTAGACCGGGGATTTGGACGAAAACTGTTTTTT; CDR3 protein: CASSLDRGFGRKLFF; D gene: NA; V gene: TRBV7-9; J gene: TRBJ1-4; clone size: NA
CDR3 DNA: TGTGCCAGCAGCTTAGCCCGGTTTCGTGAAAAACTGTTTTTT; CDR3 protein: CASSLARFREKLFF; D gene: NA; V gene: TRBV7-8; J gene: TRBJ1-4; clone size: NA
CDR3 DNA: TGTGCCAGCAGCCCACGGGGGGCGCTTACCTACGAGCAGTACTTC; CDR3 protein: CASSPRGALTYEQYF; D gene: NA; V gene: TRBV13; J gene: TRBJ2-7; clone size: NA
CDR3 DNA: TGTGCCAGCTCGGGGGGAGCGGGTGGCTACACCTTC; CDR3 protein: CASSGGAGGYTF; D gene: NA; V gene: TRBV6-5; J gene: TRBJ1-2; clone size: NA
CDR3 DNA: TGTGCCAGCAGCGTAGGAGTAGGTGGCGGCTCTTATCCCCTTGGCTACACCTTC; CDR3 protein: CASSVGVGGGSYPLGYTF; D gene: NA; V gene: TRBV9; J gene: TRBJ1-2; clone size: NA
CDR3 DNA: TGTGCCACAGCGGTGGGATACGAGCAGTACTTC; CDR3 protein: CATAVGYEQYF; D gene: NA; V gene: TRBV10-3; J gene: TRBJ2-7; clone size: NA
CDR3 DNA: TGTGCCAGCAGCCCCGGGAGCGGGGGGGCCCTAGATACGCAGTATTTT; CDR3 protein: CASSPGSGGALDTQYF; D gene: TRBD2; V gene: TRBV9; J gene: TRBJ2-3; clone size: NA
CDR3 DNA: TGTGCCGCCGAAAGGGGGCGCACCGGGGAGCTGTTTTTT; CDR3 protein: CAAERGRTGELFF; D gene: TRBD1; V gene: TRBV27; J gene: TRBJ2-2; clone size: few
CDR3 DNA: TGTGCCAGCAGTGTGACAGGGGATAGCAATCAGCCCCAGCATTTT; CDR3 protein: CASSVTGDSNQPQHF; D gene: TRBD1; V gene: TRBV6-1; J gene: TRBJ1-5; clone size: NA
CDR3 DNA: TGTGCCAGCAGCTTAGATTATTTACTCATGAACACTGAAGCTTTCTTT; CDR3 protein: CASSLDYLLMNTEAFF; D gene: NA; V gene: TRBV7-9; J gene: TRBJ1-1; clone size: NA
CDR3 DNA: TGTGCCAGCAGTCCCGGGATTCGGGGGGAGCTGTTTTTT; CDR3 protein: CASSPGIRGELFF; D gene: NA; V gene: TRBV2; J gene: TRBJ2-2; clone size: NA
CDR3 DNA: TGTGCCAGCAAAAGAGACAGAAACATGAACACTGAAGCTTTCTTT; CDR3 protein: CASKRDRNMNTEAFF; D gene: NA; V gene: TRBV6-5; J gene: TRBJ1-1; clone size: NA
CDR3 DNA: TGTGCCAGCAGTGTGACTCATGACTCTGGAAACACCATATATTTT; CDR3 protein: CASSVTHDSGNTIYF; D gene: NA; V gene: TRBV6-1; J gene: TRBJ1-3; clone size: NA
CDR3 DNA: TGTGCCAGCAGCGCCCGGCTCGGGACTCGGGGGGAGACCCAGTACTTC; CDR3 protein: CASSARLGTRGETQYF; D gene: NA; V gene: TRBV9; J gene: TRBJ2-5; clone size: NA
CDR3 DNA: TGCGCCAGCCGGACTCTAGGACAGAGCTACGAGCAGTACTTC; CDR3 protein: CASRTLGQSYEQYF; D gene: NA; V gene: TRBV10-1; J gene: TRBJ2-7; clone size: NA
CDR3 DNA: TGTGCCTGGAGTCCATGGGGGGGGCCCGGGGAGCTGTTTTTT; CDR3 protein: CAWSPWGGPGELFF; D gene: NA; V gene: TRBV30; J gene: TRBJ2-2; clone size: NA
CDR3 DNA: TGTGCCAGCACGCCGACTAGCGGGGGGGGGTACAATGAGCAGTTCTTC; CDR3 protein: CASTPTSGGGYNEQFF; D gene: TRBD2; V gene: TRBV7-3; J gene: TRBJ2-1; clone size: once
CDR3 DNA: TGTGCCAGCAGTTTATTTGGGACAGGGCAAGAGACCCAGTACTTC; CDR3 protein: CASSLFGTGQETQYF; D gene: TRBD1; V gene: TRBV27; J gene: TRBJ2-5; clone size: NA
CDR3 DNA: TGTGCCTGGAGCATGGACAGGGAGGAGCCCCAGCATTTT; CDR3 protein: CAWSMDREEPQHF; D gene: TRBD1; V gene: TRBV30; J gene: TRBJ1-5; clone size: NA
CDR3 DNA: TGTGCCAGCGAAAGCTCGTACAGGGGTTACGAGCAGTACTTC; CDR3 protein: CASESSYRGYEQYF; D gene: TRBD1; V gene: TRBV7-9; J gene: TRBJ2-7; clone size: NA
CDR3 DNA: TGTGCCAGCAGTCAAACAGGGGGTCAGCCCCAGCATTTT; CDR3 protein: CASSQTGGQPQHF; D gene: TRBD1; V gene: TRBV6-5; J gene: TRBJ1-5; clone size: NA
CDR3 DNA: TGTGCCAGCAGCCAACTACCCGGGACAGGGGTCTTCTACGAGCAGTACTTC; CDR3 protein: CASSQLPGTGVFYEQYF; D gene: TRBD1; V gene: TRBV14; J gene: TRBJ2-7; clone size: NA
CDR3 DNA: TGTGCCAGCAGCCTAGCGGGGGGGAGCACAGATACGCAGTATTTT; CDR3 protein: CASSLAGGSTDTQYF; D gene: TRBD2; V gene: TRBV7-9; J gene: TRBJ2-3; clone size: NA
CDR3 DNA: TGTGCCAGCAGCTTTCTAGCGGGGGGCCCCACAGATACGCAGTATTTT; CDR3 protein: CASSFLAGGPTDTQYF; D gene: TRBD2; V gene: TRBV13; J gene: TRBJ2-3; clone size: NA
CDR3 DNA: TGTGCCAGCAATGGTCCCGGACTAGCGGGGGACGAGCAGTTCTTC; CDR3 protein: CASNGPGLAGDEQFF; D gene: TRBD2; V gene: TRBV6-5; J gene: TRBJ2-1; clone size: once
CDR3 DNA: TGTGCCAGCAGCTTAGGGCCAGGGGTTTACGAGCAGTACTTC; CDR3 protein: CASSLGPGVYEQYF; D gene: NA; V gene: TRBV11-2; J gene: TRBJ2-7; clone size: NA
CDR3 DNA: TGCGCCAGCACCCACTCCCCTCAGGGCTCCTACAATGAGCAGTTCTTC; CDR3 protein: CASTHSPQGSYNEQFF; D gene: NA; V gene: TRBV4-1; J gene: TRBJ2-1; clone size: NA
CDR3 DNA: TGTGCCAGCAGTTACTCCTGGGAAGGGGGCTACGAGCAGTACTTC; CDR3 protein: CASSYSWEGGYEQYF; D gene: NA; V gene: TRBV6-5; J gene: TRBJ2-7; clone size: NA
CDR3 DNA: TGCGCCAGCAGCTCCTTTCTAGCGGGGACTTACAATGAGCAGTTCTTC; CDR3 protein: CASSSFLAGTYNEQFF; D gene: TRBD2; V gene: TRBV5-1; J gene: TRBJ2-1; clone size: NA
CDR3 DNA: TGTGCCAGCAGCTTTGTGACAGGGGCAGATACGCAGTATTTT; CDR3 protein: CASSFVTGADTQYF; D gene: TRBD1; V gene: TRBV13; J gene: TRBJ2-3; clone size: once
CDR3 DNA: TGTGCCAGCAGTTTTACAAACCTCCTCGGGCAGCCCCAGCATTTT; CDR3 protein: CASSFTNLLGQPQHF; D gene: NA; V gene: TRBV28; J gene: TRBJ1-5; clone size: NA